The rows below give T cell receptor beta chains drawn from one sample of a study of vaccination effects on CD4 cells after COVID-19. The assay was immunoSEQ multiplex PCR, and TCRdb's table has in-frame clones only and misses some. The table shows some 22,000 clones, with over 70% occurring only once. The antigens these receptors bind are not known. The sequencing used CD4+ T cells from PBMCs cultured with HCoV-NL63 spike peptides, collected after COVID-19 vaccination. The receptors were sampled from a human donor who received a COVID-19 vaccine. CDR3s include the opening cysteine and the closing phenylalanine or tryptophan. D genes are given only for firm matches. Clone size is shown for a subset of rows, as once, few, many or a class of expanded clone.

V: TRBV5-4; J: TRBJ2-7; D: NA; size: NA; DNA: TGTGCCAGCAGCTTTAGCGGCGAGCAGTACTTC; CDR3: CASSFSGEQYF
V: TRBV7-2; J: TRBJ1-5; D: NA; size: NA; DNA: TGTGCCAGCAGCCTATACGGGACACTTGTCTCGTCCCAGCATTTT; CDR3: CASSLYGTLVSSQHF
V: TRBV4-1; J: TRBJ2-5; D: TRBD2; size: NA; DNA: TGCGCCAGCAGCCAAGTAGGGAGCGGGGGTACCACCCAGTACTTC; CDR3: CASSQVGSGGTTQYF
V: TRBV2; J: TRBJ1-1; D: NA; size: NA; DNA: TGTGCCAGCAGGGGGCTAGGGACTGAAGCTTTCTTT; CDR3: CASRGLGTEAFF
V: TRBV7-9; J: TRBJ1-5; D: NA; size: few; DNA: TGTGCCAGCAGCCTAAGACCCGGGGGGGATCAGCCCCAGCATTTT; CDR3: CASSLRPGGDQPQHF
V: TRBV18; J: TRBJ2-7; D: NA; size: once; DNA: TGTGCCAGCTCACCTCCGACAGCCCGACTTTCCTACGAGCAGTACTTC; CDR3: CASSPPTARLSYEQYF
V: TRBV27; J: TRBJ1-5; D: NA; size: NA; DNA: TGTGCCAGCAGCGTTTCGGGGGGGAATAGCAATCAGCCCCAGCATTTT; CDR3: CASSVSGGNSNQPQHF
V: TRBV19; J: TRBJ1-5; D: TRBD1; size: NA; DNA: TGTGCCAGTAGGGACAGGGGTAATCAGCCCCAGCATTTT; CDR3: CASRDRGNQPQHF
V: TRBV11-3; J: TRBJ2-3; D: NA; size: once; DNA: TGTGCCAGCAGCTTGTCGGGGACTAGCACAGATACGCAGTATTTT; CDR3: CASSLSGTSTDTQYF
V: TRBV4-1; J: TRBJ2-1; D: TRBD2; size: NA; DNA: TGCGCCAGCAGCCAACTGGGACTAGCGGGAGATGAGCAGTTCTTC; CDR3: CASSQLGLAGDEQFF
V: TRBV5-1; J: TRBJ1-1; D: NA; size: few; DNA: TGCGCCAGCAGCTTATCAAAGGACCCTCACGGTGGCACTGAAGCTTTCTTT; CDR3: CASSLSKDPHGGTEAFF
V: TRBV13; J: TRBJ1-6; D: TRBD1; size: NA; DNA: TGTGCCAGCAGCTTAGGGCAGGGGGGTAATTCACCCCTCCACTTT; CDR3: CASSLGQGGNSPLHF
V: TRBV18; J: TRBJ2-5; D: NA; size: NA; DNA: TGTGCCAGCTCACTATCTGAAGGGCTAGCATGGACCCAGTACTTC; CDR3: CASSLSEGLAWTQYF
V: TRBV3-1/TRBV3-2; J: TRBJ2-5; D: TRBD2; size: NA; DNA: TGTGCCAGCAGCCAAGGTCTCCTAGCGGGGCGAGAGGACTTC; CDR3: CASSQGLLAGREDF
V: TRBV28; J: TRBJ2-3; D: TRBD2; size: NA; DNA: TGTGCCAGCAGTTTAGCTGGGAGGGGAACAGATACGCAGTATTTT; CDR3: CASSLAGRGTDTQYF
V: TRBV4-1; J: TRBJ2-7; D: TRBD1; size: few; DNA: TGCGCCAGCAGCTACCGGGACAGGGGATCCTACGAGCAGTACTTC; CDR3: CASSYRDRGSYEQYF
V: TRBV30; J: TRBJ1-5; D: NA; size: NA; DNA: TGTGCCTGGAGTGGGACGGGCAATCAGCCCCAGCATTTT; CDR3: CAWSGTGNQPQHF
V: TRBV19; J: TRBJ1-3; D: NA; size: NA; DNA: TGTGCCAGTAGTTTGCGGGTGGGCTCTGGAAACACCATATATTTT; CDR3: CASSLRVGSGNTIYF
V: TRBV6-5; J: TRBJ1-4; D: NA; size: NA; DNA: TGTGCCAGCAGTTCCTGGGGCGACAGTAATAATGAAAAACTGTTTTTT; CDR3: CASSSWGDSNNEKLFF
V: TRBV5-1; J: TRBJ2-5; D: TRBD1; size: NA; DNA: TGCGCCAGCAGCTTGGGGGACAGGCGGCAAGAGACCCAGTACTTC; CDR3: CASSLGDRRQETQYF
V: TRBV28; J: TRBJ1-2; D: TRBD1; size: NA; DNA: TGTGCCAGCAGTTTATATATTGGCGACAGGGACGGCTACACCTTC; CDR3: CASSLYIGDRDGYTF
V: TRBV19; J: TRBJ2-1; D: TRBD2; size: NA; DNA: TGTGCCAGTAGTTTCCGGACTAGCGGGACCCTTCTCCCCCACAATGAGCAGTTCTTC; CDR3: CASSFRTSGTLLPHNEQFF
V: TRBV27; J: TRBJ2-5; D: TRBD1; size: NA; DNA: TGTGCCAGCAGTTTATTAGGACAGGGCTTAAAGACCCAGTACTTC; CDR3: CASSLLGQGLKTQYF
V: TRBV19; J: TRBJ2-5; D: NA; size: NA; DNA: TGTGCCAGTAGTCTGTCGGGGTCGGGGAAGACCCAGTACTTC; CDR3: CASSLSGSGKTQYF
V: TRBV24-1; J: TRBJ2-6; D: TRBD1; size: NA; DNA: TGTGCCACCAGTGATAGGGACAGGGGGCCTGGGGCCAACGTCCTGACTTTC; CDR3: CATSDRDRGPGANVLTF
V: TRBV2; J: TRBJ1-2; D: NA; size: NA; DNA: TGTGCCAGCAGTGAGCCCCGGGCCGCCGTGGGGGGTGGCTACACCTTC; CDR3: CASSEPRAAVGGGYTF
V: TRBV4-1; J: TRBJ1-4; D: NA; size: NA; DNA: TGCGCCAGCAGCCAAGATAAAGGGAAGGGAGAAAAACTGTTTTTT; CDR3: CASSQDKGKGEKLFF
V: TRBV3-1/TRBV3-2; J: TRBJ2-5; D: TRBD2; size: few; DNA: TGTGCCAGCAGCCTTCTCAGCGGGACCTCCGGAGAGACCCAGTACTTC; CDR3: CASSLLSGTSGETQYF
V: TRBV19; J: TRBJ1-5; D: TRBD1; size: few; DNA: TGTGCCAGTAGTTACCAGACAGGGTCGGCTCAGCCCCAGCATTTT; CDR3: CASSYQTGSAQPQHF
V: TRBV18; J: TRBJ1-3; D: TRBD1; size: NA; DNA: TGTGCCAGCTCACCATTTTCGTGGACAGGGGAGGCCATATATTTT; CDR3: CASSPFSWTGEAIYF
V: TRBV3-1/TRBV3-2; J: TRBJ2-7; D: NA; size: NA; DNA: TGTGCCAGCAGCCAAGACCCGACTAGAGCCTACGTGCAGTACTTC; CDR3: CASSQDPTRAYVQYF